The 3 T cell receptor beta chains below come from one sample, sequenced in a study of T cells in narcolepsy. TCRdb's copy holds only in-frame clones and misses some; the assay was immunoSEQ multiplex PCR. The sample contains 20,000 to 30,000 clones, around 83% of which appear only once. The specimen was CD45RA- memory CD4+ T cells from PBMCs. These receptors originate from a human donor with narcolepsy.

This chain uses TRBV7-2 with TRBJ2-5; 10 bases match TRBD2. V gave up 1 base and J gave up 5 bases; unmatched junction bases: 7. The CDR3 is 16 residues long. Germline CDR1 and CDR2: SGHTA and FQGNSA. The chain's CDR3 is CASSLVASGGGETQYF. CDR3 sequence (DNA): TGTGCCAGCAGCTTAGTAGCTAGCGGGGGCGGGGAGACCCAGTACTTC.

This clone was observed once. V gene TRBV2 combines with J gene TRBJ1-2, with no clear D. The CDR3 sequence is 12 residues long. CDR1 and CDR2 (germline): SNHLY, FYNNEI. Trimming cost V 6 bases and J 8 bases, with 13 bases left between them. Written as DNA, the CDR3 is TGTGCCAGCAGCTCCGGACCTCTCGGCTACACCTTC. Residues: CASSSGPLGYTF.

The chain links TRBV7-9 to TRBJ2-1; 8 positions agree with TRBD1. CDR3 length: 14 amino acids. Trimming removed 4 bases from V and 7 bases from J; junction bases left unmatched: 6. CDR1 and CDR2 (germline): SEHNR, FQNEAQ (reference sequence). The CDR3 DNA follows: TGTGCCAGCAGCTCGCGGACAGGGTATAATGAGCAGTTCTTC. It yields the protein CASSSRTGYNEQFF.